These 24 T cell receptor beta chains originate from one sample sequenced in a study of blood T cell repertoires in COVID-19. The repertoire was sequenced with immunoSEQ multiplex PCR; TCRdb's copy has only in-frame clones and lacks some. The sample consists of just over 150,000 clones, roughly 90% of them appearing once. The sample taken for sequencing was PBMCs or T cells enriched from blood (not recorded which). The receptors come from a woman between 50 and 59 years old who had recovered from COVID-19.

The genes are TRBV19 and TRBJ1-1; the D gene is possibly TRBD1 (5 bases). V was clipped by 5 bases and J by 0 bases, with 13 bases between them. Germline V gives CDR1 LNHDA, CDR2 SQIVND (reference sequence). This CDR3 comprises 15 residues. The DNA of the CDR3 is TGTGCCAGTAGTGGGGCGGTGCCCGTGAACACTGAAGCTTTCTTT. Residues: CASSGAVPVNTEAFF.

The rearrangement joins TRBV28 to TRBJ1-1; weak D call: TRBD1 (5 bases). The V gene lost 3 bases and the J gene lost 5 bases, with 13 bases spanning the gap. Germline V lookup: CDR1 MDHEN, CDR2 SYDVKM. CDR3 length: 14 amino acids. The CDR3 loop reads CASSLLTAGTEAFF. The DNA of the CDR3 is TGTGCCAGCAGTTTGCTGACCGCAGGGACTGAAGCTTTCTTT.

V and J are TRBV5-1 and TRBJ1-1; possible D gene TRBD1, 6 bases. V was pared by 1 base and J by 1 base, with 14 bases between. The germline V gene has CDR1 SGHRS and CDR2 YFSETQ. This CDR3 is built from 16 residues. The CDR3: CASSLRVGGTNTEAFF. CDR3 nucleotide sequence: TGCGCCAGCAGCTTGCGAGTAGGGGGAACGAACACTGAAGCTTTCTTT.

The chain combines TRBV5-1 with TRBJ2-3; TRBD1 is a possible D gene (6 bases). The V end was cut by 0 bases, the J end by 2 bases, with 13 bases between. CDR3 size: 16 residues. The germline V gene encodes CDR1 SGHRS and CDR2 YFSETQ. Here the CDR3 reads CASSLAGTYDTDTQYF. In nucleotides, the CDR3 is TGCGCCAGCAGCTTGGCAGGGACATATGACACAGATACGCAGTATTTT.

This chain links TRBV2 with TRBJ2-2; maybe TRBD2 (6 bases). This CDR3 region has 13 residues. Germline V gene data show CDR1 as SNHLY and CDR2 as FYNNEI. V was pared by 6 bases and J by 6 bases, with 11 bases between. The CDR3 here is CASRAGEAGELFF. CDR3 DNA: TGTGCCAGCAGGGCCGGGGAGGCCGGGGAGCTGTTTTTT.

Written as DNA, the CDR3 is TGTGCCAGCACCCCAGCGGGGGGGTACACCGGGGAGCTGTTTTTT. Protein: CASTPAGGYTGELFF. The chain recombines TRBV6-5 with TRBJ2-2; the match to TRBD2 covers 10 bases. Germline CDR1 MNHEY, CDR2 SVGAGI. The CDR3 is 15 residues long. V was pared by 7 bases and J by 3 bases, with 5 bases of the junction left unmatched.

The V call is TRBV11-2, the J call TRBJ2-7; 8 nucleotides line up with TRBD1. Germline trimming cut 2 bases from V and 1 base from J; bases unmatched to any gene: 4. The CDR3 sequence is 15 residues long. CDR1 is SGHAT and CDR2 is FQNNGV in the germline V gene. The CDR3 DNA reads TGTGCCAGCAGCTTATTTCGACAGGGGTCCTACGAGCAGTACTTC. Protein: CASSLFRQGSYEQYF.

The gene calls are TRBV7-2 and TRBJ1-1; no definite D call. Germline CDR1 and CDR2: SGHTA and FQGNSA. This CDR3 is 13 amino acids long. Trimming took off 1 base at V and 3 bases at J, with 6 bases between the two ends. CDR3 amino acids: CASSLVGDTEAFF. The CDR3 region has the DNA TGTGCCAGCAGCTTAGTCGGAGACACTGAAGCTTTCTTT.

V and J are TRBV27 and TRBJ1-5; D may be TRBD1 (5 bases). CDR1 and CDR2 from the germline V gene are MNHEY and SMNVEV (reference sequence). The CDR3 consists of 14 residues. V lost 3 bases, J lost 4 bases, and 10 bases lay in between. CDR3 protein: CASSFQGSNQPQHF. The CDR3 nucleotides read TGTGCCAGCAGTTTTCAGGGTTCTAATCAGCCCCAGCATTTT.

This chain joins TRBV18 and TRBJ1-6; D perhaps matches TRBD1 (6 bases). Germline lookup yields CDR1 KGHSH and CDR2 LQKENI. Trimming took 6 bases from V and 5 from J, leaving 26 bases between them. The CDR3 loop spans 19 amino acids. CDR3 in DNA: TGTGCCAGCTCGGAACAGGGATACGGTACCGTCCTAAATAATTCACCCCTCCACTTT. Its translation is CASSEQGYGTVLNNSPLHF.

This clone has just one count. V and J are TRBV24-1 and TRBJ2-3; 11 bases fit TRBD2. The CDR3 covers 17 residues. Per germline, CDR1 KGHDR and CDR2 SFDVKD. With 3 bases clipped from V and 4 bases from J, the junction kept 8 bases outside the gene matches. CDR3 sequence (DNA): TGTGCCACCAGTGATGCTTTAGCGGGGGGGCCGGCAGATACGCAGTATTTT. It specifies CATSDALAGGPADTQYF.

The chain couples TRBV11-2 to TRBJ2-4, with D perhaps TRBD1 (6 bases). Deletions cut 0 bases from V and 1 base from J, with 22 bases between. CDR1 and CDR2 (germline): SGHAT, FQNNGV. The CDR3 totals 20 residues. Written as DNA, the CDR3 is TGTGCCAGCAGCTTAGAGTTTATTTTAACCCAGGGGTCGGCCAAAAACATTCAGTACTTC. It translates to CASSLEFILTQGSAKNIQYF. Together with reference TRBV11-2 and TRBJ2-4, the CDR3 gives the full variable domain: EAGVAQSPRYKIIEKRQSVAFWCNPISGHATLYWYQQILGQGPKLLIQFQNNGVVDDSQLPKDRFSAERLKGVDSTLKIQPAKLEDSAVYLCASSLEFILTQGSAKNIQYFGAGTRLSVL.

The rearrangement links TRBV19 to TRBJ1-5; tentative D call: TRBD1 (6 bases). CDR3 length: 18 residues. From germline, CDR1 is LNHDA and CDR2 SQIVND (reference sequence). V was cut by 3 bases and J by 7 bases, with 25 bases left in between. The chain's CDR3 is CASSIIHVSQGGRQPQHF. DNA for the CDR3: TGTGCCAGTAGTATTATCCACGTGAGTCAAGGGGGACGGCAGCCCCAGCATTTT.

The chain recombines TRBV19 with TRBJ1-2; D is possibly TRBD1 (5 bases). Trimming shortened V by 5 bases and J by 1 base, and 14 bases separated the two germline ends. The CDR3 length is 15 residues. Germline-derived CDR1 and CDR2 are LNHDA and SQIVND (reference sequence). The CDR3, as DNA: TGTGCCAGTAGTCCGCGTAGACAGCTTAACTATGGCTACACCTTC. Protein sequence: CASSPRRQLNYGYTF.

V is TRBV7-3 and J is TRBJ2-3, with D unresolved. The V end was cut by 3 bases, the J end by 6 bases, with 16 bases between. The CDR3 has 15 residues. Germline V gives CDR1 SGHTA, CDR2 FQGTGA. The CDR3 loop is CASSFLPQLGDTQYF. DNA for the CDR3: TGTGCCAGCAGCTTCCTCCCCCAGCTCGGGGATACGCAGTATTTT.

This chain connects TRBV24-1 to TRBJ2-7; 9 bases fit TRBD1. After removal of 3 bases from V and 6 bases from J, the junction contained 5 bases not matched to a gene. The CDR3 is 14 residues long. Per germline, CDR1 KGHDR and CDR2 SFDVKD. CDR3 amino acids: CATSDTGGQGEQYF. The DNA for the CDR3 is TGTGCCACCAGTGATACAGGGGGCCAAGGCGAGCAGTACTTC.

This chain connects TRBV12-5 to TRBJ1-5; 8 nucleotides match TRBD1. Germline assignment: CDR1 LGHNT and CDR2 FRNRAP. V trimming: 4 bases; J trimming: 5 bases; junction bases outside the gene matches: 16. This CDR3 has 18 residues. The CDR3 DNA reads TGTGCTAGTGGTTCGACAGGGGTGGGTCGAGCGATCTATCAGCCCCAGCATTTT. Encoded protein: CASGSTGVGRAIYQPQHF.

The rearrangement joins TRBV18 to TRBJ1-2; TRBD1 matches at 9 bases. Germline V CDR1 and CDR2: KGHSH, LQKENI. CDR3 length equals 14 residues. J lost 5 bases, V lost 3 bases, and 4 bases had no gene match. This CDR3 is CASSPTGTGYGYTF. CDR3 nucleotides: TGTGCCAGCTCACCCACCGGGACAGGGTATGGCTACACCTTC.

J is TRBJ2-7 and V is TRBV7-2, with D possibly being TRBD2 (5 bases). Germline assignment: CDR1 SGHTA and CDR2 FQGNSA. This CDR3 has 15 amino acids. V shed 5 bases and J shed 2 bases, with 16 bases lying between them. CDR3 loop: CASSPRRGIPYEQYF. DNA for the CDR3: TGTGCCAGCAGCCCCCGCCGGGGTATACCCTACGAGCAGTACTTC. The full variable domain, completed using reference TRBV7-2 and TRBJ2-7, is GAGVSQSPSNKVTEKGKDVELRCDPISGHTALYWYRQSLGQGLEFLIYFQGNSAPDKSGLPSDRFSAERTGGSVSTLTIQRTQQEDSAVYLCASSPRRGIPYEQYFGPGTRLTVT.

CDR3 sequence reads: CASSREGDTEAFF. DNA of the CDR3: TGTGCCAGCAGCCGGGAGGGGGACACTGAAGCTTTCTTT. The chain couples TRBV6-4 to TRBJ1-1; D perhaps matches TRBD1 (6 bases). The CDR3 totals 13 residues. V lost 6 bases to trimming and J lost 3 bases, with 11 bases between them. Germline V gene data show CDR1 as MRHNA and CDR2 as SNTAGT.

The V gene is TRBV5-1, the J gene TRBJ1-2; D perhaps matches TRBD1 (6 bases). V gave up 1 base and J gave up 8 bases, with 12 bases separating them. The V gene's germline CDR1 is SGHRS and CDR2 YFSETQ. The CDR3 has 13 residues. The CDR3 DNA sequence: TGCGCCAGCAGCTTGTCAAACAGGGAGGGCTACACCTTC. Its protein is CASSLSNREGYTF.

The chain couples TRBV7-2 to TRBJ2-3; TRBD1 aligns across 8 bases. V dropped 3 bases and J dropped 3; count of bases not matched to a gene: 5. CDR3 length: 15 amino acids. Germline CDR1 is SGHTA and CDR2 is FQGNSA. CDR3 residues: CASSFGQGPTDTQYF. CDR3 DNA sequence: TGTGCCAGCAGCTTCGGACAGGGCCCTACAGATACGCAGTATTTT.

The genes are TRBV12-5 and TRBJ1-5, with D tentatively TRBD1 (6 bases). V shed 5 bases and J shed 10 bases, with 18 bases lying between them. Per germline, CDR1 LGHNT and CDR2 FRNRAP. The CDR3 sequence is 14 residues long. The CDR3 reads CASGPWRGTTPQHF. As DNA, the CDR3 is TGTGCTAGTGGTCCCTGGAGGGGGACTACTCCCCAGCATTTT.

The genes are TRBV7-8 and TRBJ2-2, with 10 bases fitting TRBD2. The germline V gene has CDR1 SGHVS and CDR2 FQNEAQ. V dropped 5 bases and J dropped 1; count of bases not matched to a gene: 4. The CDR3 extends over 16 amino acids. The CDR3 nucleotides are TGTGCCAGCAGCCACCTAGCGGGGGTGAACACCGGGGAGCTGTTTTTT. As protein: CASSHLAGVNTGELFF.